These T cell receptor beta chains were read from a single sample in a study of post-analysis software for immune sequencing data. TCRdb independently ran MiXCR on the PCR reads; one entry per CDR3 protein. This sample has approximately 660,000 distinct CDR3 sequences, with around 64% found just once. Source material: blood. Receptors originate from a girl aged 2 to 10 with multiple sclerosis. CDR3s include the opening cysteine and the closing phenylalanine or tryptophan. Size values are once, few and many counts, or a class for expanded clones, and some rows have none.

j_call: TRBJ2-5
clone_size: NA
v_call: TRBV25-1
cdr3_aa: CASGASETQYF

j_call: TRBJ1-2
clone_size: NA
v_call: TRBV20-1
cdr3_aa: CSARDPNPTDRAGYGYTF

j_call: TRBJ1-4
clone_size: NA
v_call: TRBV5-1
cdr3_aa: CASSLSSSTNEKLFF

j_call: TRBJ2-3
clone_size: NA
v_call: TRBV19
cdr3_aa: CASSGQGEDTQYF

j_call: TRBJ1-2
clone_size: NA
v_call: TRBV12-3/TRBV12-4
cdr3_aa: CASSLAGEVGYTF

j_call: TRBJ1-2
clone_size: few
v_call: TRBV3-1
cdr3_aa: CASSQEGTRGYTF

j_call: TRBJ2-1
clone_size: NA
v_call: TRBV5-1
cdr3_aa: CASSLVLALHSYNEQFF

j_call: TRBJ1-1
clone_size: few
v_call: TRBV7-9
cdr3_aa: CASSPQQGFRSTEAFF

j_call: TRBJ2-6
clone_size: NA
v_call: TRBV9
cdr3_aa: CASSAYPGQGFSGANVLTF

j_call: TRBJ2-3
clone_size: few
v_call: TRBV7-2
cdr3_aa: CASSSSGGASADTQYF

j_call: TRBJ1-5
clone_size: NA
v_call: TRBV15
cdr3_aa: CATSRNLRDQPQHF

j_call: TRBJ1-6
clone_size: NA
v_call: TRBV5-6
cdr3_aa: CASSYRGALSPLHF

j_call: TRBJ1-5
clone_size: NA
v_call: TRBV15
cdr3_aa: CATSRDQKGQPQHF

j_call: TRBJ2-1
clone_size: few
v_call: TRBV10-3
cdr3_aa: CAAETSGANEQFF

j_call: TRBJ2-7
clone_size: many
v_call: TRBV5-1
cdr3_aa: CASSRGGSYEQYF

j_call: TRBJ1-3
clone_size: NA
v_call: TRBV20-1
cdr3_aa: CSARRTGSGNTIYF

j_call: TRBJ2-3
clone_size: NA
v_call: TRBV7-2
cdr3_aa: CASSLAHNFGTDTQYF

j_call: TRBJ2-1
clone_size: NA
v_call: TRBV5-1
cdr3_aa: CASSLGGTSGSLEQFF

j_call: TRBJ2-1
clone_size: once
v_call: TRBV6-5
cdr3_aa: CASSLSPGQGINEQFF

j_call: TRBJ2-1
clone_size: NA
v_call: TRBV20-1
cdr3_aa: CSASLNLAGGPNEQFF

j_call: TRBJ2-1
clone_size: few
v_call: TRBV12-3/TRBV12-4
cdr3_aa: CASSYGQEQFF

j_call: TRBJ2-7
clone_size: few
v_call: TRBV29-1
cdr3_aa: CSVVSHYEQYF

j_call: TRBJ2-3
clone_size: NA
v_call: TRBV29-1
cdr3_aa: CSVEPVDTQYF

j_call: TRBJ1-5
clone_size: NA
v_call: TRBV7-2
cdr3_aa: CASSLGRGLAQPQHF

j_call: TRBJ2-3
clone_size: NA
v_call: TRBV7-3
cdr3_aa: CASSLGQRDVHPQYF

j_call: TRBJ2-5
clone_size: NA
v_call: TRBV6-5
cdr3_aa: CASSYQSKETQYF

j_call: TRBJ2-3
clone_size: NA
v_call: TRBV24-1
cdr3_aa: CATSVTGTDTQYF

j_call: TRBJ2-7
clone_size: few
v_call: TRBV18
cdr3_aa: CASSDTIERLSYEQYF

j_call: TRBJ2-5
clone_size: few
v_call: TRBV2
cdr3_aa: CASVQGAGETQYF

j_call: TRBJ1-1
clone_size: NA
v_call: TRBV15
cdr3_aa: CATSPHRQGGPEAFF

j_call: TRBJ1-2
clone_size: NA
v_call: TRBV12-3/TRBV12-4
cdr3_aa: CASSFADSGYTF

j_call: TRBJ1-6
clone_size: once
v_call: TRBV27
cdr3_aa: CASSAASFNSPLHF

j_call: TRBJ1-2
clone_size: NA
v_call: TRBV12-3/TRBV12-4
cdr3_aa: CASSLWGYGYTF

j_call: TRBJ2-1
clone_size: NA
v_call: TRBV12-3/TRBV12-4
cdr3_aa: CASSLGDGQGANEQFF

j_call: TRBJ2-3
clone_size: NA
v_call: TRBV7-3
cdr3_aa: CASSLKADSFTQYF

j_call: TRBJ1-2
clone_size: NA
v_call: TRBV20-1
cdr3_aa: CRATGQTGGYTF

j_call: TRBJ1-2
clone_size: once
v_call: TRBV29-1
cdr3_aa: CSVDMDGGHGYTF

j_call: TRBJ2-3
clone_size: NA
v_call: TRBV7-2
cdr3_aa: CASSLTGGEDTQYF

j_call: TRBJ2-5
clone_size: NA
v_call: TRBV20-1
cdr3_aa: CSALAGYFPHEQYF

j_call: TRBJ2-5
clone_size: NA
v_call: TRBV6-6
cdr3_aa: CASSYGLGGIQYF

j_call: TRBJ2-1
clone_size: once
v_call: TRBV24-1
cdr3_aa: CATSDFVRGLNNEQFF

j_call: TRBJ2-6
clone_size: NA
v_call: TRBV2
cdr3_aa: CASSAASGANVLTF

j_call: NA
clone_size: NA
v_call: TRBV6-5
cdr3_aa: CASSYRRGLEQYF

j_call: TRBJ2-7
clone_size: NA
v_call: TRBV6-2/TRBV6-3
cdr3_aa: CASSYREYEQYF

j_call: TRBJ2-7
clone_size: NA
v_call: TRBV27
cdr3_aa: CASSQTRGPRDEQYF

j_call: TRBJ2-3
clone_size: few
v_call: TRBV5-1
cdr3_aa: CASSPGTSIDTQYF